These T cell receptor beta chains were read from a single sample in a study of post-analysis software for immune sequencing data. In TCRdb, the PCR reads were re-called with MiXCR into one record per CDR3 protein. The sample lists hundreds of thousands of distinct CDR3 sequences, 30% occurring once. Source material: blood. These receptor sequences come from a girl aged 5 to 17 with multiple sclerosis. The CDR3 runs from the conserved cysteine through the conserved F or W.

V: TRBV12-5; J: TRBJ2-7; length: 13; CDR3: CASAYGGAYEQYF
V: TRBV4-3; J: TRBJ2-1; length: 17; CDR3: CASSQDLWTIDYNEQFF
V: TRBV4-1; J: TRBJ1-2; length: 11; CDR3: CASSQDRYYTF
V: TRBV9; J: TRBJ1-1; length: 14; CDR3: CASSATGEATEAFF
V: TRBV5-1; J: -; length: 16; CDR3: CASSLAGAANQETQYF
V: TRBV20-1; J: TRBJ2-3; length: 14; CDR3: CSASRDLLTDTQYF
V: TRBV7-2; J: TRBJ2-7; length: 15; CDR3: CASSLSAGISYEQYF
V: TRBV20-1; J: TRBJ2-1; length: 14; CDR3: CSAADVGSYNEQFF
V: TRBV15; J: TRBJ2-7; length: 14; CDR3: CATSRDPDAGEQYF
V: TRBV6-1; J: TRBJ2-1; length: 14; CDR3: CASSEGVGADEQFF
V: TRBV28; J: TRBJ2-5; length: 16; CDR3: CASRPGTGGDQETQYF
V: TRBV20-1; J: -; length: 13; CDR3: CSARGPRGETQYF
V: TRBV12-3/TRBV12-4; J: TRBJ1-2; length: 13; CDR3: CASSFKTVRGYTF
V: TRBV29-1; J: -; length: 13; CDR3: CSVIGGSQETQYF
V: TRBV29-1; J: TRBJ2-1; length: 14; CDR3: CSVVREGTYNEQFF
V: TRBV5-1; J: TRBJ2-1; length: 17; CDR3: CASSSFHPRQGDNEQFF
V: TRBV6-2/TRBV6-3; J: TRBJ1-5; length: 15; CDR3: CASRTRQRSNQPQHF
V: TRBV3-1; J: TRBJ2-7; length: 13; CDR3: CASSPDRFYEQYF
V: TRBV27; J: TRBJ2-3; length: 16; CDR3: CASSPLTSGGPDTQYF
V: TRBV6-5; J: TRBJ1-2; length: 13; CDR3: CASSPVGPYGYTF
V: TRBV6-2/TRBV6-3; J: TRBJ2-7; length: 12; CDR3: CASSWGFDEQYF
V: TRBV7-2; J: TRBJ2-1; length: 15; CDR3: CASRTGTGYYNEQFF
V: TRBV27; J: TRBJ2-1; length: 15; CDR3: CASSFRTGGVNEQFF
V: TRBV9; J: TRBJ2-3; length: 16; CDR3: CASNIGEGGITDTQYF
V: TRBV28; J: TRBJ2-7; length: 17; CDR3: CASSQDLAGVSNYEQYF
V: TRBV20-1; J: TRBJ2-1; length: 15; CDR3: CSASGVASGRNEQFF
V: TRBV20-1; J: TRBJ2-3; length: 19; CDR3: CSARVSTNRGLAPTDTQYF
V: TRBV9; J: TRBJ2-5; length: 17; CDR3: CASSARWSGVRLETQYF
V: TRBV5-1; J: TRBJ1-5; length: 15; CDR3: CASSLRGGTSQPQHF
V: TRBV3-1; J: TRBJ2-5; length: 14; CDR3: CASSRWGDGETQYF
V: TRBV4-2; J: TRBJ2-6; length: 16; CDR3: CASSQEGVSGANVLTF
V: TRBV18; J: TRBJ1-1; length: 11; CDR3: CASQEGTEAFF
V: TRBV6-2/TRBV6-3; J: TRBJ2-1; length: 13; CDR3: CASTSYEGTEQFF
V: TRBV7-2; J: TRBJ2-1; length: 15; CDR3: CASTRTGNTYNEQFF
V: TRBV21-1; J: TRBJ2-1; length: 16; CDR3: CASSKVPGQGIYEQFF
V: TRBV7-2; J: TRBJ2-1; length: 14; CDR3: CASSFRGGDNEQFF
V: TRBV20-1; J: TRBJ2-1; length: 15; CDR3: CSAKSGSSSYNEQFF
V: TRBV2; J: TRBJ2-7; length: 13; CDR3: CASSPRVPNEQYF
V: TRBV20-1; J: TRBJ2-1; length: 13; CDR3: CSARSGSNNEQFF
V: TRBV27; J: -; length: 13; CDR3: CASSFGQGVEQYF
V: TRBV7-9; J: TRBJ1-2; length: 15; CDR3: CASSSRQGARDGYTF
V: TRBV12-5; J: TRBJ2-1; length: 14; CDR3: CASGLDHTSRVQFF
V: TRBV4-1; J: TRBJ2-3; length: 16; CDR3: CASSQGAQGRGDTQYF